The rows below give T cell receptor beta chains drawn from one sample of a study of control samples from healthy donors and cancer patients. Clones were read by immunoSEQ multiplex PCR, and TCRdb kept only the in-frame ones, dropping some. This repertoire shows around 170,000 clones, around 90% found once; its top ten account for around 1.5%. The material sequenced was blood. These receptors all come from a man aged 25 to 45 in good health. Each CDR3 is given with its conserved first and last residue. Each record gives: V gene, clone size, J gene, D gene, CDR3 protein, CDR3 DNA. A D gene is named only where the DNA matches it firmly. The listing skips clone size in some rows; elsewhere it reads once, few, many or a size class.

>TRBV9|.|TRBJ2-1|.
CASSVVEVGNSYNEQFF
TGTGCCAGCAGCGTAGTGGAGGTGGGGAACTCCTACAATGAGCAGTTCTTC
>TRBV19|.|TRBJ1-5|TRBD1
CATDPWTGGFNQPQHF
TGTGCCACTGACCCCTGGACAGGGGGCTTCAATCAGCCCCAGCATTTT
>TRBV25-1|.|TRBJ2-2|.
CASSEYTKNTGELFF
TGTGCCAGCAGTGAATATACAAAGAACACCGGGGAGCTGTTTTTT
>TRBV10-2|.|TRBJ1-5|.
CVSSEWGAPQPQHF
TGCGTCAGCAGTGAATGGGGGGCCCCTCAGCCCCAGCATTTT
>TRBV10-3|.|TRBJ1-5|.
CAIQDNYSNQPQHF
TGTGCCATTCAGGATAATTATAGCAATCAGCCCCAGCATTTT
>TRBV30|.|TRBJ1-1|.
CAWNLNWDTEAFF
TGTGCCTGGAACCTTAATTGGGACACTGAAGCTTTCTTT
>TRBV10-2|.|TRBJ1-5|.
CASSESGHQPQHF
TGCGCCAGCAGTGAGTCTGGGCATCAGCCCCAGCATTTT
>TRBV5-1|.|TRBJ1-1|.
CASSLGSGFEAFF
TGCGCCAGCAGCTTGGGTTCCGGATTTGAAGCTTTCTTT
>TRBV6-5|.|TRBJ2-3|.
CASSLTVRNTDTQYF
TGTGCCAGCAGCCTAACAGTTAGGAACACAGATACGCAGTATTTT
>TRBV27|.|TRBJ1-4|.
CTSKKGPLREKLFF
TGTACCAGCAAGAAGGGGCCGCTGCGAGAAAAACTGTTTTTT
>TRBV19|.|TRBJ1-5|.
CASRPGDNSNQPQHF
TGTGCCAGTAGACCGGGAGACAATAGCAATCAGCCCCAGCATTTT
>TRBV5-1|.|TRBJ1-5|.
CASSLEFNQPQHF
TGCGCCAGCAGCTTGGAGTTCAATCAGCCCCAGCATTTT
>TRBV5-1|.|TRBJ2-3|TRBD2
CASSLESAALTSGRVVTDTQYF
TGCGCCAGCAGCTTGGAGTCCGCGGCCTTGACTAGCGGGAGAGTTGTTACAGATACGCAGTATTTT
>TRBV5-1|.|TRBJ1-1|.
CASSLLFSSGGTEAFF
TGCGCCAGCAGCTTGTTGTTCTCGAGCGGAGGCACTGAAGCTTTCTTT
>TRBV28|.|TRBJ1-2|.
CASSQGRSYGYTF
TGTGCCAGCAGTCAAGGGAGAAGCTATGGCTACACCTTC
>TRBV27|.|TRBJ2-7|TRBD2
CASRGLAGVLLEQYF
TGTGCCAGCAGGGGACTAGCGGGAGTTCTCCTCGAGCAGTACTTC
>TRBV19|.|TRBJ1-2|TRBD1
CASRPGGRPLYGYTF
TGTGCCAGTAGACCAGGGGGCAGGCCCCTCTATGGCTACACCTTC
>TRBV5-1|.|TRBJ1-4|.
CASSTRAPGTATNEKLFF
TGCGCCAGCAGCACCCGGGCTCCCGGAACTGCAACTAATGAAAAACTGTTTTTT
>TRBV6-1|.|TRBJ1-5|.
CASSEVGIPRQPQHF
TGTGCCAGCAGTGAAGTGGGAATTCCCAGGCAGCCCCAGCATTTT
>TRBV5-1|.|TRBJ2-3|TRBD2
CASRKGTSGGSTDTQYF
TGCGCCAGCAGGAAAGGGACTAGCGGGGGGAGCACAGATACGCAGTATTTT
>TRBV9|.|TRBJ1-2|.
CASSVGGDGYTF
TGTGCCAGCAGCGTAGGAGGGGACGGCTACACCTTC
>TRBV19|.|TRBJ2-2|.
CASKHTGELFF
TGTGCCAGTAAACACACCGGGGAGCTGTTTTTT
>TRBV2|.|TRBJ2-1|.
CASSGELGNNEQFF
TGTGCCAGCAGTGGGGAGTTGGGGAACAATGAGCAGTTCTTC
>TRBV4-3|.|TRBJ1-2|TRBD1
CASSSPGQSIYGYTF
TGCGCCAGCAGCTCTCCGGGACAGAGCATCTATGGCTACACCTTC
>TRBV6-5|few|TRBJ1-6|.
CASSPSGVPESPLHF
TGTGCCAGCAGTCCGTCCGGGGTCCCGGAATCACCCCTCCACTTT
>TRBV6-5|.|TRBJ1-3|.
CASSSRSGESGNTIYF
TGTGCCAGCAGTTCCCGTTCAGGGGAGTCTGGAAACACCATATATTTT
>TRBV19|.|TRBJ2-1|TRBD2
CASSPRLAGGYNEQFF
TGTGCCAGTAGTCCAAGACTAGCGGGAGGCTACAATGAGCAGTTCTTC
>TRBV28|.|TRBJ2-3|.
CASSLTSTDTQYF
TGTGCCAGCAGCTTAACTAGCACAGATACGCAGTATTTT
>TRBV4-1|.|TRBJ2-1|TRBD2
CASSQATSGRVVEQFF
TGCGCCAGCAGCCAAGCCACTAGCGGGAGGGTGGTTGAGCAGTTCTTC
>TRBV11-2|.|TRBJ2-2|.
CASSLVGTTGELFF
TGTGCCAGCAGCTTAGTCGGTACCACCGGGGAGCTGTTTTTT
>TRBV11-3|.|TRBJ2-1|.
CASSFGGQGNNEQFF
TGTGCCAGCAGCTTCGGCGGGCAAGGGAACAATGAGCAGTTCTTC
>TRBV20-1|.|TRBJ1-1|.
CGSTRNTEAFF
TGCGGATCGACAAGAAACACTGAAGCTTTCTTT
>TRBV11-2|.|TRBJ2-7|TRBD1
CASSLSGQDLYEQYF
TGTGCCAGCAGCTTATCCGGACAGGACCTGTACGAGCAGTACTTC